The present entry profiles one T cell receptor (beta chain) with its context. The specificity of this receptor is unknown. Base qualities are not provided; no much larger clone lies one nucleotide away. This specimen comes from a study of cytomegalovirus exposure and HLA in healthy donors (dated by TCRdb to about 2017). Study-wide context: According to an earlier analysis of a few hundred of the donors, about 179 million T cells yielded some 120 million unique TCR beta sequences and 250 to 350 Gb of sequence data. Class I and class II HLA loci were covered by the typing at four-digit resolution. Rather than drawing on any new phenotypic data, the later analysis identified candidate immune exposures from TCR beta sequences and the way those sequences occurred across donors. Donor age, sex, ethnicity and CMV serostatus were collected together with the repertoire data. A later genetic analysis took genome-wide SNP genotypes for about 55% of the roughly 700 donors and used that subset as a discovery cohort. Across approximately 400 genotyped donors of the cohort, an average of about 200,000 unique TCR beta nucleotide sequences per donor were sequenced, and 15% to 20% of those sequences were non-productive. About 280 gigabases of sequencing data and some 85 million unique TCR sequences were included in an early release covering about 620 HLA-typed donors. Typing coverage differed by locus: A, B, C, DRB1 and DQB1 were typed in about 629-630 donors, DQA1 in about 510, DPA1 in 600 to 610, and DPB1 in around 490. A separate validation cohort of more than 100 different subjects was used in addition to the roughly 670-subject first cohort. To decide whether each TCR beta V gene segment behaved as functional or pseudogenic, an earlier analysis of nearly 600 of the donors relied on high-throughput TCR beta sequencing. Several DR-DQ haplotypes were handled as single units for association and clustering, since linkage in the cohort was strong. Among the roughly 370 genotyped donors, under 90% belonged to the genetic ancestry cluster associated with self-reported Caucasian donors. Every repertoire in the discovery cohort had been generated on one and the same sequencing platform. The study was designed to test whether signatures of past pathogen exposure could be identified by cataloging public T cell receptors. The study profiled the T cell repertoires of 550 to 700 subjects by immunosequencing and related them to cytomegalovirus serostatus. A later analysis re-analyzed previously published TCR beta repertoires from 660 or so donors and added high-resolution HLA genotyping to study TCR occurrence patterns. High-throughput TCR immunosequencing, statistical association of individual TCRs with disease status, and machine learning were combined to predict cytomegalovirus infection status. What the work shows at the level of the full study, not this receptor alone: For the cohort, immune exposure information was limited to CMV serostatus. Most CMV-associated TCR beta chains appeared to be HLA-restricted in a later analysis, and the HLA associations seemed to be driven largely by CMV exposure. A total of 150 to 200 TCR beta chains were listed by the study as associated with cytomegalovirus. The sequencing pipeline was judged likely to have produced a cluster of highly shared sequence variants as a technical artifact. A further reported finding was that TCR beta sequences accurately predicted the HLA-A and HLA-B alleles for most subjects in the first cohort. Cytomegalovirus status was reported to be diagnosed by the classifier with high specificity and sensitivity in both the original and validation cohorts. Specific HLA alleles were associated with 15,000 to 20,000 TCR beta sequences at a false discovery rate of 0.05 in a later analysis. The authors suggested that the approach could potentially be extended to other disease states and immunological phenotypes. In a later analysis, the rate of TCR association differed among HLA loci, with DRB1 alleles having the most associated TCRs and HLA-C alleles having the fewest. Across donors, most TCR sequences were observed very rarely, whereas some public TCRs were present in many individuals. A later genetic analysis reported fewer N-insertions in productive TCRs among donors in an Asian-associated ancestry cluster than the roughly 700-donor mean. An earlier analysis of 587 of the donors showed that most TCR beta V segments appeared in productive rearrangements either about 87% or about 30% of the time, which broadly matched IMGT annotations. The cohort was sequenced for TCR beta chains only, and without alpha or paired-chain data the features that could be detected were limited. Presence/absence analyses assumed roughly uniform sequencing depth across donors, an assumption that may not hold. Because some donors lacked HLA typing at each locus, the association tests relied only on the typed subset. The 87-base-pair reads could not distinguish some IMGT-functional V segments, including TRBV6-2 and TRBV6-3, so those segments were excluded. In a later genetic analysis, a missense DCLRE1C variant was associated with V-gene and J-gene trimming of TCR beta chains, and the association was replicated in an independent cohort. Correlated functional status among segregating V segments might be attributable to linkage disequilibrium, but an unknown experimental factor could not be ruled out. When HLA alleles, especially DR and DQ, strongly co-occurred, TCR associations were difficult to assign to individual alleles. Three of the identified cytomegalovirus-associated TCR beta chains were confirmed in vitro to be specific for cytomegalovirus antigens. Compared with equally common non-associated chains, HLA-associated TCR beta chains in a later analysis were more clonally expanded and had lower generation probabilities. According to a later analysis, parvovirus B19, influenza, CMV and Epstein-Barr virus appeared linked to several top co-occurrence clusters. Because counts were too low, more than 15 rarely observed V segments, including chromosome 9 orphons, were excluded from the earlier analysis of some 540 of the donors.

The cohort comprised some 700 healthy bone marrow donors. Cohort members were all nominally healthy when sampled, although unrecorded immune exposures were likely present. The donor was CMV seropositive and belonged to the group of 250 to 350 seropositive cohort members. A peripheral blood sample was collected from each donor, and TCR beta sequencing was performed on peripheral blood mononuclear cells. Genomic DNA was extracted from the blood cell samples with the Qiagen DNeasy Blood Extraction Kit. The method behind the library was the immunoSEQ multiplex PCR assay. For the multiplex PCR, a mixture combining 60 forward primers for TCR Vbeta segments and 13 reverse primers for TCR Jbeta segments was used. The CDR3 region of rearranged TCR beta genes was amplified from genomic DNA with a multiplex PCR assay. Amplified TCR beta libraries were sequenced as 87-base-pair reads on the Illumina HiSeq System. Concerning the study's data processing: In a later analysis, roughly 80 million unique TCR beta chains were counted across the roughly 610 repertoires, and around 10 million of these chains were shared by at least two donors. To remove PCR and sequencing errors, raw reads were error-corrected and collapsed into unique sequences using a nearest-neighbor algorithm that merged closely related sequences. V, D and J gene segments were assigned by aligning CDR3 sequences to IMGT reference sequences. For a sequence to be retained, a match of at least six nucleotides to both a V gene segment and a J gene segment was required. A rearrangement counted as productive if the CDR3 had no stop codons and remained in frame with V and J, and every other rearrangement counted as non-productive. Following IMGT convention, CDR3 was defined as the stretch from the second conserved V-encoded cysteine to the conserved J-encoded phenylalanine. Sequences without an unambiguous match to a single V gene segment were excluded from the earlier analysis of approximately 600 of the donors. In an earlier analysis of a few hundred of the donors, V segments were called functional above 56.7% productive rearrangements and were called segregating when the between-donor standard deviation exceeded 5%. A statistical classification framework was developed to diagnose cytomegalovirus status using the catalog of TCR beta chain sequences. V and J gene assignment, in a later analysis, came from comparing TCR nucleotide sequences with IMGT/GENE-DB human TR gene sequences. A later analysis assigned CDR3 sequences and most-parsimonious VDJ recombination scenarios with the TCRdist pipeline. A later analysis defined each TCR beta chain by its CDR3 amino acid sequence plus V-gene family, and excluded reads lacking a unique V-gene family. A later analysis removed over 500 highly shared, low-generation-probability nucleotide sequences to deal with suspected cross-contamination and a sequencing artifact. In a later analysis, a clonal expansion index for each public chain was calculated from normalized within-repertoire ranks of inferred template counts. Generation probabilities in a later analysis came from a VDJ recombination model fitted to out-of-frame rearrangements, and those results were checked against IGoR. A later analysis scored TCR-TCR, TCR-HLA and TCR-CMV co-occurrence with hypergeometric tests, applying a repertoire-size bias correction to TCR pairs. False discovery rates were estimated in a later analysis by permuting HLA or CMV assignments 20 times. A later analysis grouped co-occurring TCRs with DBSCAN, adding TCRdist sequence similarity when clustering within HLA-allele-positive subsets. Repertoires with fewer than 30,000 or more than 120,000 public chains were left out of co-occurrence clustering, as were five repertoires with anomalous nucleotide sharing. TCRdb carries this immuneACCESS record with in-frame sequences only. Its versions omit some clonotypes, under half of them owing to an unresolved V gene in the studies checked, with the rest unexplained. V and J calls and clone size are as listed in that table; D and trimming were resolved from the DNA. This sample comprises approximately 180,000 clones, roughly 80% of them detected only once. The ten largest account for over 10% of the sample.

The CDR3 goes from the cysteine to the phenylalanine over 15 residues. Only the CDR3 portion is preserved as DNA: 45 bases, with reading frame beginning at the first base. V is pared back by 2 bases and J by 3 bases, with 12 bases lying between the germline termini. The CDR1 and CDR2 encoded by the germline V gene (reference sequence) are SGHKS and YYEKEE. The clonotype comes from a woman in her 50s in good health and CMV-seropositive. Sequencing used PBMCs. The sequence joins TRBV5-5 to TRBJ1-5; the D gene lacks a confident call. The sequenced DNA: TGTGCCAGCAGCTTAGCCCCTACCCCCAATCAGCCCCAGCATTTT. This encodes CASSLAPTPNQPQHF. The reference TRBV5-5 and TRBJ1-5 proteins fill in what lies around the CDR3, so the full variable domain reads DAGVTQSPTHLIKTRGQQVTLRCSPISGHKSVSWYQQVLGQGPQFIFQYYEKEERGRGNFPDRFSARQFPNYSSELNVNALLLGDSALYLCASSLAPTPNQPQHFGDGTRLSIL.